Below, 29 T cell receptor beta chains from the same sample are listed, as sequenced in a study of technical replicates of blood from a few donors. Clones were sequenced by immunoSEQ multiplex PCR, and TCRdb holds only the in-frame ones, with some missing. The sample lists around 80,000 clones; about 96% were seen once. The source material was T cells isolated from PBMCs. The source is a human donor in good health.

The rearrangement joins TRBV2 to TRBJ1-2; 10 bases are shared with TRBD1. Losses at the gene ends were 7 bases for V and 6 bases for J; bases not matched to a gene: 8. The CDR3 consists of 14 residues. Germline values: CDR1 SNHLY, CDR2 FYNNEI. CDR3 DNA: TGTGCCAGCACCCCGGGACAGGGGTTCGATGGCTACACCTTC. Translation gives CASTPGQGFDGYTF.

The chain links TRBV7-8 to TRBJ1-1; D call uncertain. The CDR3 runs to 13 residues. Germline V gene data show CDR1 as SGHVS and CDR2 as FQNEAQ. Trimming took 6 bases from V and 3 from J, leaving 11 bases between them. The chain's CDR3 is CASRITADTEAFF. For the CDR3, the DNA is TGTGCCAGCAGGATAACAGCCGACACTGAAGCTTTCTTT.

V is TRBV4-1 and J is TRBJ2-6; possible D gene TRBD1, 6 bases. Between the trimmed V and J ends, which lost 3 bases and 0 bases, there was a span of 6 bases. Per the germline V gene, CDR1 is MGHRA and CDR2 is YSYEKL. The CDR3 extends over 15 amino acids. This chain's CDR3 is CASSQDSSGANVLTF. The CDR3 DNA sequence: TGCGCCAGCAGCCAGGACAGCTCTGGGGCCAACGTCCTGACTTTC.

The rearrangement joins TRBV4-2 to TRBJ2-1; no definite D call. CDR1 is LGHNA, CDR2 YNFKEQ, per germline. This CDR3 has 16 residues. Trimming stripped 0 bases from V and 6 bases from J, with 15 bases between. In DNA, the CDR3 is TGTGCCAGCAGCCAAGATATAGCCCGAGCCCCCAATGAGCAGTTCTTC. This encodes CASSQDIARAPNEQFF.

The chain combines TRBV28 with TRBJ2-1, with D possibly TRBD1 on 6 matching bases. The CDR3 length is 13 residues. CDR1 is MDHEN, CDR2 SYDVKM, per germline. Trimming cost V 6 bases and J 6 bases, with 12 bases left between them. The CDR3 bases are TGTGCCAGCAGCGCCAGGGGACCCAATGAGCAGTTCTTC. Protein: CASSARGPNEQFF.

The chain employs TRBV19 and TRBJ1-5; D ambiguous. Trimming shortened V by 3 bases and J by 6 bases, and 6 bases separated the two germline ends. The CDR3 covers 12 residues. The germline gives CDR1 LNHDA, CDR2 SQIVND (reference sequence). CDR3 loop: CASSMYSQPQHF. CDR3 sequence (DNA): TGTGCCAGTAGTATGTATAGTCAGCCCCAGCATTTT.

The rearrangement joins TRBV5-1 to TRBJ1-2; 8 nucleotides align to TRBD1. From germline, CDR1 is SGHRS and CDR2 YFSETQ. The CDR3 consists of 12 residues. The V and J ends lost 4 bases and 8 bases, in that order; junction bases with no gene match: 4. The CDR3 loop reads CASSQGQGGYTF. As DNA, the CDR3 is TGCGCCAGCAGCCAAGGACAGGGAGGCTACACCTTC.

This rearrangement joins TRBV4-1 to TRBJ2-7, with 13 bases lining up with TRBD2. This CDR3 is built from 13 residues. V was clipped by 4 bases and J by 6 bases; unmatched bases: 0. Germline loops: CDR1 MGHRA, CDR2 YSYEKL. The CDR3 coding sequence is TGCGCCAGCAGCCGACTAGCGGGAGGCGAGCAGTACTTC. Amino acids: CASSRLAGGEQYF.

This chain uses TRBV13 with TRBJ2-2; D perhaps matches TRBD1 (5 bases). CDR3 length equals 16 residues. Germline V gene data show CDR1 as PRHDT and CDR2 as FYEKMQ (reference sequence). The ends were cut back, 4 bases at V and 1 base at J, with 13 bases in the middle. CDR3 protein: CASSSYLGVNTGELFF. The CDR3 DNA follows: TGTGCCAGCAGCTCCTACCTAGGGGTGAACACCGGGGAGCTGTTTTTT.

The rearrangement uses TRBV10-2 and TRBJ1-1; unclear D gene. Trimming took off 4 bases at V and 8 bases at J, with 14 bases between the two ends. CDR1 and CDR2 (germline): WSHSY, SAAADI. This CDR3 has 13 amino acids. CDR3 nucleotides: TGCGCCAGCAGTGGTTCGGGTAAGGCCGAAGCTTTCTTT. Translation gives CASSGSGKAEAFF.

The chain employs TRBV10-1 and TRBJ1-1; maybe TRBD1 (6 bases). Deletions cut 4 bases from V and 0 bases from J, with 6 bases between. The CDR3 has 13 amino acids. The germline gives CDR1 WNHNN, CDR2 SYGVQD (reference sequence). In nucleotides, the CDR3 is TGCGCCAGCAGTGGGACAGTGAACACTGAAGCTTTCTTT. Protein sequence: CASSGTVNTEAFF.

The V and J genes are TRBV6-1 and TRBJ1-5; tentatively, D is TRBD1 (5 bases). CDR3 length equals 13 residues. CDR1 is MNHNS and CDR2 is SASEGT in the germline V gene. V was clipped by 8 bases and J by 0 bases, with 8 bases between them. The CDR3 DNA reads as TGTGCCAGCTCACAGGATAGCAATCAGCCCCAGCATTTT. Translation: CASSQDSNQPQHF.

The gene calls are TRBV4-3 and TRBJ2-7, with TRBD2 matching 11 bases. V dropped 8 bases and J dropped 6; count of bases not matched to a gene: 9. The CDR3 totals 14 residues. Germline V gene sequence: CDR1 LGHNA, CDR2 YSLEER. The CDR3 DNA reads TGCGCCAGCCCCCCACTAGCGGGAGAAGGCGAGCAGTACTTC. Translated: CASPPLAGEGEQYF.

This sequence joins TRBV5-1 and TRBJ1-4; TRBD1 is a possible D gene (6 bases). This CDR3 is 17 amino acids long. Trimming took 4 bases from V and 6 from J, leaving 22 bases between them. The germline CDR1 and CDR2 sequences are SGHRS and YFSETQ. The CDR3 protein is CASSQTGLGARYEKLFF. In nucleotides, the CDR3 is TGCGCCAGCAGCCAAACAGGTCTGGGGGCTAGGTATGAAAAACTGTTTTTT.

This chain uses TRBV2 with TRBJ1-1, with D uncertain. The germline gives CDR1 SNHLY, CDR2 FYNNEI. The CDR3 is 11 residues long. The V end lost 6 bases, the J end lost 8 bases, and 10 bases lay between the germline ends. In DNA, the CDR3 is TGTGCCAGCAGGGCCATCATAGAAGCTTTCTTT. Encoded protein: CASRAIIEAFF.

CDR3 sequence: CASSKKNGGSTGGYTGELFF. For the CDR3, the DNA is TGTGCCAGCAGCAAAAAAAATGGGGGTAGCACGGGAGGTTACACCGGGGAGCTGTTTTTT. This sequence joins TRBV21-1 and TRBJ2-2; TRBD2 is the table's D call and was not checked against the DNA. TRBV21-1 is a documented pseudogene. The CDR3 runs to 20 residues.

The V gene is TRBV7-8, the J gene TRBJ2-3; the D gene is possibly TRBD1 (6 bases). Germline CDR1 and CDR2: SGHVS and FQNEAQ. The V end lost 5 bases, the J end lost 7 bases, and 22 bases lay between the germline ends. CDR3 size: 16 residues. CDR3 coding DNA: TGTGCCAGCAGCGTAAAATTATCAGGGGTTAGTAATACGCAGTATTTT. Translated: CASSVKLSGVSNTQYF. The whole variable domain, filled in from reference TRBV7-8 and TRBJ2-3, reads GAGVSQSPRYKVAKRGQDVALRCDPISGHVSLFWYQQALGQGPEFLTYFQNEAQLDKSGLPSDRFFAERPEGSVSTLKIQRTQQEDSAVYLCASSVKLSGVSNTQYFGPGTRLTVL.

CDR3 in amino acids: CACQDSWDNQPQHF. The DNA for the CDR3 is TGTGCCTGTCAGGACAGCTGGGACAATCAGCCCCAGCATTTT. The chain joins TRBV30 to TRBJ1-5; maybe TRBD1 (6 bases). The CDR3 runs to 14 residues. Germline assignment: CDR1 GTSNPN and CDR2 SVGIG (reference sequence). Trimming removed 6 bases at V and 3 bases at J, with 15 bases between.

The J gene is TRBJ2-1, the V gene TRBV27, with D possibly TRBD2 on 7 matching bases. Germline CDR1 reads MNHEY; CDR2 reads SMNVEV (reference sequence). Trimming left V 8 bases short and J 5 bases short, with 16 bases between. The CDR3 sequence is 14 residues long. The chain's CDR3 is CASLKGGSHNEQFF. DNA for the CDR3: TGTGCCAGCCTCAAGGGGGGGAGCCACAATGAGCAGTTCTTC.

The rearrangement joins TRBV6-5 to TRBJ1-1; tentative D call: TRBD1 (6 bases). This CDR3 is 14 amino acids long. Trimming stripped 4 bases from V and 5 bases from J, with 14 bases between. CDR1 is MNHEY and CDR2 is SVGAGI in the germline V gene. CDR3 nucleotide sequence: TGTGCCAGCAGTTCTGCGGGGGGCGGGACTGAAGCTTTCTTT. Translation gives CASSSAGGGTEAFF.

The genes are TRBV19 and TRBJ1-2; 9 bases map to TRBD1. The J segment lost 8 bases and the V segment lost 2 bases, leaving 9 bases of the junction unmatched. The CDR3 is made up of 15 amino acids. Looked up from germline, CDR1 is LNHDA and CDR2 is SQIVND (reference sequence). DNA of the CDR3: TGTGCCAGTAGTATAAAGGGGGACAGGGTATACGGCTACACCTTC. Protein: CASSIKGDRVYGYTF.

This chain uses TRBV4-2 with TRBJ1-4; D is possibly TRBD1 (5 bases). This CDR3 comprises 13 residues. Germline values: CDR1 LGHNA, CDR2 YNFKEQ. V was pared by 2 bases and J by 7 bases, with 8 bases between. CDR3 protein: CASSQLGGEKLFF. CDR3 nucleotide sequence: TGTGCCAGCAGCCAATTGGGGGGTGAAAAACTGTTTTTT.

V usage is TRBV9 and J usage is TRBJ1-1, with a weak D call TRBD1 (6 bases). The CDR3 is 15 amino acids. V lost 0 bases, J lost 3 bases, and 12 bases lay in between. Germline V gives CDR1 SGDLS, CDR2 YYNGEE. The CDR3 spells CASSVAPGADTEAFF. DNA for the CDR3: TGTGCCAGCAGCGTAGCACCAGGGGCGGACACTGAAGCTTTCTTT.

This CDR3 is CASSGTSLNTGELFF. The CDR3 bases are TGTGCCAGCAGCGGGACTAGCCTGAATACCGGGGAGCTGTTTTTT. The chain has TRBV13 and TRBJ2-2; 9 nucleotides match TRBD2. Germline V lookup: CDR1 PRHDT, CDR2 FYEKMQ (reference sequence). Trimming took 5 bases from V and 5 from J; bases not matched to a gene: 6. The CDR3 consists of 15 residues.

The chain recombines TRBV10-1 with TRBJ1-1, with D tentatively TRBD1 (6 bases). Germline values: CDR1 WNHNN, CDR2 SYGVQD (reference sequence). The CDR3 spans 15 residues. V dropped 1 base and J dropped 1 base, with 10 bases sitting between them. This CDR3 reads CASSEYEQGNTEAFF. In DNA form, the CDR3 reads TGCGCCAGCAGTGAGTATGAACAGGGGAACACTGAAGCTTTCTTT.

This clone showed up just once. CDR3 sequence reads: CASSSAGTDTQYF. In DNA, the CDR3 is TGTGCCAGCAGCTCCGCCGGGACAGATACGCAGTATTTT. V is TRBV7-2 and J is TRBJ2-3; no clear D. The V gene lost 4 bases and the J gene lost 3 bases, with 8 bases spanning the gap. The V gene's germline CDR1 is SGHTA and CDR2 FQGNSA. CDR3 length: 13 residues.

The rearrangement uses TRBV6-1 and TRBJ1-5; the D is unclear. Germline CDR1 MNHNS, CDR2 SASEGT. Trimming shortened V by 7 bases and J by 4 bases, and 11 bases separated the two germline ends. The CDR3 contains 13 residues. DNA of the CDR3: TGTGCCAGCAAAACAGACATAAATCAGCCCCAGCATTTT. Translating it yields CASKTDINQPQHF.

This clone has only one observation. V usage is TRBV19 and J usage is TRBJ2-3; the match to TRBD2 covers 14 bases. Germline lookup yields CDR1 LNHDA and CDR2 SQIVND (reference sequence). The V gene end was trimmed by 6 bases and the J gene end by 3 bases; junction bases not matched to a gene: 11. This CDR3 spans 18 amino acids. CDR3 in amino acids: CASSLGTSGSAGTDTQYF. The CDR3 DNA reads as TGTGCCAGTAGCCTCGGGACTAGCGGGAGTGCGGGAACAGATACGCAGTATTTT. The full variable domain, its missing parts supplied by reference TRBV19 and TRBJ2-3, is DGGITQSPKYLFRKEGQNVTLSCEQNLNHDAMYWYRQDPGQGLRLIYYSQIVNDFQKGDIAEGYSVSREKKESFPLTVTSAQKNPTAFYLCASSLGTSGSAGTDTQYFGPGTRLTVL.

The chain couples TRBV28 to TRBJ2-7, with D tentatively TRBD1 (5 bases). This CDR3 is 15 amino acids long. With 3 bases removed from V and 2 bases from J, the gap between germline ends came to 14 bases. Germline CDR1 MDHEN, CDR2 SYDVKM. As DNA, the CDR3 is TGTGCCAGCAGTTTCGAGCAGGGTAGTACCTACGAGCAGTACTTC. Its translation: CASSFEQGSTYEQYF.